This T cell receptor beta chain was profiled in a study of shared clonotypes between healthy human individuals. Study-level findings and limits: The diversity represented, both genetic and in exposure history, was limited by few donors.

Concerning this clone itself: Its antigen is currently unknown.

The table came from immunoSEQ multiplex PCR; TCRdb's copy has only in-frame clones and leaves some out. Of 2 million to 2.5 million clones in the sample, under 95% were seen once. Sequencing was carried out using naive CD4+ T cells from PBMCs. Subset reported: CD45RA+ positively selected. This clonotype originated in a man aged 18-30 years in good health. Some clones in this sample may be carry-over from other donors' samples.

The CDR3: CAWSAGMGNTEAFF. The DNA of the CDR3 is TGTGCCTGGAGTGCGGGAATGGGGAACACTGAAGCTTTCTTT. The chain combines TRBV30 with TRBJ1-1, with D unresolved. Germline V gives CDR1 GTSNPN, CDR2 SVGIG (reference sequence). V lost 1 base, J lost 1 base, and 10 bases lay in between. The CDR3 runs 14 residues. Using reference TRBV30 and TRBJ1-1 for the parts outside the CDR3, the full variable domain is SQTIHQWPATLVQPVGSPLSLECTVEGTSNPNLYWYRQAAGRGLQLLFYSVGIGQISSEVPQNLSASRPQDRQFILSSKKLLLSDSGFYLCAWSAGMGNTEAFFGQGTRLTVV.